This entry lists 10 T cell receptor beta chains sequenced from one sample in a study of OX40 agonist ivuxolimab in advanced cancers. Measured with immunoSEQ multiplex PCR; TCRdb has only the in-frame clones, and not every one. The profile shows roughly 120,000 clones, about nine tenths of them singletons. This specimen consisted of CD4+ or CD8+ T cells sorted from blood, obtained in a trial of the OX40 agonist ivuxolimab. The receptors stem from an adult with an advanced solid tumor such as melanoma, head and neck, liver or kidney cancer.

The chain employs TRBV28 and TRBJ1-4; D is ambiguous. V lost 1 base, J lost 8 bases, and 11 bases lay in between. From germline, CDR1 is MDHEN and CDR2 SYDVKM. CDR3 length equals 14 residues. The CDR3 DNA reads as TGTGCCAGCAGTTTATCTGGGGTCCGGGAAAAACTGTTTTTT. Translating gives CASSLSGVREKLFF.

The DNA of the CDR3 is TGTGCCAGCATTTCCGCGAGCGGGAGAGGGACAGATACGCAGTATTTT. Protein product: CASISASGRGTDTQYF. J is TRBJ2-3 and V is TRBV2; 8 positions match TRBD2. The CDR3 is 16 amino acids. The germline gives CDR1 SNHLY, CDR2 FYNNEI. The V and J ends lost 7 bases and 3 bases, in that order; junction bases with no gene match: 12.

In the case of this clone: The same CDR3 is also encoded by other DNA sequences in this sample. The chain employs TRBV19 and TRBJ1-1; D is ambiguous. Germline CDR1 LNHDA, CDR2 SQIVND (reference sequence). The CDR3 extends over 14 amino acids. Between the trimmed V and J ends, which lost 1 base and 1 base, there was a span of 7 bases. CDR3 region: CASSIVGQNTEAFF. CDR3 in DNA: TGTGCCAGTAGTATAGTAGGCCAGAACACTGAAGCTTTCTTT.

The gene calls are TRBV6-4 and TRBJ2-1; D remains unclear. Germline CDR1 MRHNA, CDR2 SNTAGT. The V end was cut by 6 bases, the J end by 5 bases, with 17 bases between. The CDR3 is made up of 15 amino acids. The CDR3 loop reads CASRLDWATDNEQFF. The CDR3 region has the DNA TGTGCCAGCAGATTAGACTGGGCGACGGACAATGAGCAGTTCTTC.

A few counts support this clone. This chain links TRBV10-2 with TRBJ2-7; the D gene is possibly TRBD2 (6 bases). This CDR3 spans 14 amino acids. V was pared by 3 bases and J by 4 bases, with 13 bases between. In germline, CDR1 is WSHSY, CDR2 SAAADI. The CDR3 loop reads CASSDGRAGYEQYF. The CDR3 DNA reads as TGCGCCAGCAGTGATGGCCGGGCGGGGTACGAGCAGTACTTC.

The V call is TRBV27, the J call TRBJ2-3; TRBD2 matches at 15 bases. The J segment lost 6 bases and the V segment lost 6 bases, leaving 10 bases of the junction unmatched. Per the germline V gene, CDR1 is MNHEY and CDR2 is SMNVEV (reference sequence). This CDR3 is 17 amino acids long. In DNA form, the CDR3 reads TGTGCCAGCAGCCATCGGACTAGCGGGAGGGGGAAGGATACGCAGTATTTT. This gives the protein CASSHRTSGRGKDTQYF.

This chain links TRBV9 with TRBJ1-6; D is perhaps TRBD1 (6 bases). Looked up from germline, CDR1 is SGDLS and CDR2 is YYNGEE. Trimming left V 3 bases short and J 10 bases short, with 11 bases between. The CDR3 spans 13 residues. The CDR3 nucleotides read TGTGCCAGCAGCGCTAACAGGGACTCACCCCTCCACTTT. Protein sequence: CASSANRDSPLHF.

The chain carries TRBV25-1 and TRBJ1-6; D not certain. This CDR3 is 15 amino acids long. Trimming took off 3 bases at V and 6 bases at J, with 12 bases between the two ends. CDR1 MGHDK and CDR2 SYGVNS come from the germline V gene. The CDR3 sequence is CASSDRLPVNSPLHF. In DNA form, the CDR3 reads TGTGCCAGCAGTGACCGTCTCCCTGTTAATTCACCCCTCCACTTT. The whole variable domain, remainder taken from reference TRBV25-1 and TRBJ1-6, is EADIYQTPRYLVIGTGKKITLECSQTMGHDKMYWYQQDPGMELHLIHYSYGVNSTEKGDLSSESTVSRIRTEHFPLTLESARPSHTSQYLCASSDRLPVNSPLHFGNGTRLTVT.

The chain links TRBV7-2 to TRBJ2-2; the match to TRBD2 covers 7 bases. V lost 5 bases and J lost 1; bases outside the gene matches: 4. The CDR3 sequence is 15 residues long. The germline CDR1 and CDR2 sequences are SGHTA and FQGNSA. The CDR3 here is CASSPGLMNTGELFF. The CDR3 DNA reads TGTGCCAGCAGCCCGGGACTAATGAACACCGGGGAGCTGTTTTTT.

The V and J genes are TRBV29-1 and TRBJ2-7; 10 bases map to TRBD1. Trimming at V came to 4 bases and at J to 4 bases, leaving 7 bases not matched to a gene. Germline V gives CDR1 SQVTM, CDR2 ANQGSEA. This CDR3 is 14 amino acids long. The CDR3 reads CSVVRDRGWYEQYF. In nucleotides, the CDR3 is TGCAGCGTTGTTCGGGACAGGGGATGGTACGAGCAGTACTTC.